The rows below give T cell receptor beta chains drawn from one sample of a study of CD8+CD57+ T cells in acquired aplastic anemia. Via MiXCR, TCRdb re-called the reads, giving one row per CDR3 protein. Of 250,000 to 300,000 distinct CDR3 sequences listed, 45% to 65% are singletons. Sequenced input: sorted CD4+, CD8+, or CD8+CD57+ T cells (not recorded which) from PBMCs. The receptor set was obtained from a human donor with aplastic anemia. Both conserved end residues are part of each CDR3. Each record gives: D gene, V gene, J gene, clone size, CDR3 protein, CDR3 DNA. D genes are given only for firm matches. Only part of the rows carry a size: once, few, many, or a class if the clone is expanded.

D: NA
V: TRBV6-2/TRBV6-3
J: TRBJ2-5
size: NA
CDR3: CASSIAEVETQYF
DNA: TGTGCCAGCAGTATAGCGGAGGTGGAGACCCAGTACTTC

D: NA
V: TRBV10-3
J: TRBJ1-2
size: NA
CDR3: CASQKKGDYGYTF
DNA: TGTGCCTCCCAGAAAAAGGGGGACTATGGCTACACCTTC

D: TRBD1
V: TRBV19
J: TRBJ2-7
size: many
CDR3: CASSSRGYPYEQYF
DNA: TGTGCCAGTAGCTCCAGGGGGTACCCCTACGAGCAGTACTTC

D: NA
V: TRBV5-1
J: TRBJ1-1
size: NA
CDR3: CASSQGPGGNTEAFF
DNA: TGCGCCAGCAGTCAGGGCCCGGGTGGGAACACTGAAGCTTTCTTT

D: NA
V: TRBV20-1
J: TRBJ2-1
size: many
CDR3: CSAWGALDEQFF
DNA: TGCAGTGCGTGGGGTGCCCTCGATGAGCAGTTCTTC

D: TRBD2
V: TRBV7-3
J: TRBJ2-5
size: NA
CDR3: CASSRTSGPQETQYF
DNA: TGTGCCAGCAGCCGGACTAGCGGACCCCAAGAGACCCAGTACTTC

D: NA
V: TRBV7-3
J: TRBJ1-5
size: NA
CDR3: CASSSLGGNQPQHF
DNA: TGTGCCAGCAGCTCATTAGGGGGCAATCAGCCCCAGCATTTT

D: NA
V: TRBV20-1
J: TRBJ2-1
size: once
CDR3: CSASALFF
DNA: TGCAGTGCTAGCGCTTTGTTCTTC

D: NA
V: TRBV5-1
J: TRBJ2-7
size: NA
CDR3: CASSFGSVSYEQYF
DNA: TGCGCCAGCAGCTTTGGTAGCGTCTCCTACGAGCAGTACTTC

D: NA
V: TRBV20-1
J: TRBJ2-7
size: NA
CDR3: CSAPRMGSYEQYF
DNA: TGCAGTGCTCCCAGGATGGGATCCTACGAGCAGTACTTC

D: TRBD1
V: TRBV5-1
J: TRBJ1-3
size: many
CDR3: CASSRAQGRSGNTIYF
DNA: TGCGCCAGCAGCCGGGCACAGGGGCGCTCTGGAAACACCATATATTTT

D: NA
V: TRBV20-1
J: TRBJ2-7
size: few
CDR3: CSATPGTAYEQYF
DNA: TGCAGTGCTACTCCCGGGACTGCCTACGAGCAGTACTTC

D: NA
V: TRBV7-3
J: TRBJ1-5
size: NA
CDR3: CASSLGAAGLGQPQHF
DNA: TGTGCCAGCAGCTTAGGGGCGGCAGGGTTGGGTCAGCCCCAGCATTTT

D: NA
V: TRBV19
J: TRBJ1-2
size: NA
CDR3: CASSIGVPGDNNYGYTF
DNA: TGTGCCAGTAGTATAGGGGTGCCGGGGGACAATAACTATGGCTACACCTTC

D: TRBD2
V: TRBV15
J: TRBJ2-7
size: once
CDR3: CATSFGLAGPTSYEQYF
DNA: TGTGCCACCAGTTTCGGACTAGCGGGGCCGACCTCCTACGAGCAGTACTTC

D: NA
V: TRBV29-1
J: TRBJ2-7
size: many
CDR3: CSVEDEPRREQYF
DNA: TGCAGCGTTGAAGATGAGCCCCGGCGCGAGCAGTACTTC

D: NA
V: TRBV7-2
J: TRBJ2-7
size: NA
CDR3: CASSLDPVSYEQYF
DNA: TGTGCCAGCAGCCTAGACCCAGTTTCCTACGAGCAGTACTTC

D: NA
V: TRBV2
J: TRBJ2-3
size: few
CDR3: CASTGDTDTQYF
DNA: TGTGCCAGCACAGGGGATACAGATACGCAGTATTTT

D: NA
V: TRBV20-1
J: TRBJ1-1
size: NA
CDR3: CSASGQVRTEAFF
DNA: TGCAGTGCTAGTGGCCAGGTACGAACTGAAGCTTTCTTT

D: TRBD1
V: TRBV10-2
J: TRBJ2-7
size: many
CDR3: CASSWDRGYEQYF
DNA: TGCGCCAGCAGTTGGGACAGGGGTTACGAGCAGTACTTC

D: NA
V: TRBV7-9
J: TRBJ1-2
size: once
CDR3: CASTVDGSYGYTF
DNA: TGTGCCAGCACCGTAGATGGGAGCTATGGCTACACCTTC

D: TRBD1
V: TRBV7-2
J: TRBJ2-5
size: many
CDR3: CASSLSGGWETQYF
DNA: TGTGCCAGCAGCTTGTCAGGGGGCTGGGAGACCCAGTACTTC

D: TRBD2
V: TRBV11-2
J: TRBJ2-7
size: NA
CDR3: CASSYSSGINSEQYF
DNA: TGTGCCAGCAGCTACTCTAGCGGGATTAATTCCGAGCAGTACTTC

D: NA
V: TRBV15
J: TRBJ1-1
size: once
CDR3: CATSRDIGNTEAFF
DNA: TGTGCCACCAGCAGAGATATAGGGAACACTGAAGCTTTCTTT

D: NA
V: TRBV19
J: TRBJ2-1
size: NA
CDR3: CASSALRGSGFNEQFF
DNA: TGTGCCAGTAGTGCGCTTCGGGGGTCGGGGTTCAATGAGCAGTTCTTC

D: NA
V: TRBV7-7
J: TRBJ2-5
size: few
CDR3: CASSFGVRETQYF
DNA: TGTGCCAGCAGCTTCGGTGTGAGGGAGACCCAGTACTTC

D: TRBD2
V: TRBV6-2/TRBV6-3
J: TRBJ2-5
size: many
CDR3: CASSYTSGGVQETQYF
DNA: TGTGCCAGCAGTTACACTAGCGGGGGAGTACAAGAGACCCAGTACTTC

D: NA
V: TRBV5-1
J: TRBJ2-7
size: NA
CDR3: CASSLAAGVAYEQYF
DNA: TGCGCCAGCAGCTTGGCCGCAGGGGTTGCCTACGAGCAGTACTTC

D: NA
V: TRBV7-2
J: TRBJ2-1
size: NA
CDR3: CASSPDSLGYNEQFF
DNA: TGCGCCAGCAGCCCCGATTCCCTAGGGTACAATGAGCAGTTCTTC

D: TRBD2
V: TRBV20-1
J: TRBJ2-3
size: NA
CDR3: CSARGPFERGGCTDTQYF
DNA: TGCAGTGCTAGAGGGCCGTTTGAGCGGGGGGGTTGCACAGATACGCAGTATTTT

D: TRBD2
V: TRBV7-2
J: TRBJ2-7
size: NA
CDR3: CASSKLAGGGDSHYEQYF
DNA: TGTGCCAGCAGCAAACTAGCGGGGGGCGGGGACAGTCACTACGAGCAGTACTTC

D: NA
V: TRBV11-2
J: TRBJ2-7
size: many
CDR3: CASSLARASREQYF
DNA: TGTGCCAGCAGCTTAGCTAGGGCTAGCCGCGAGCAGTACTTC

D: NA
V: TRBV7-2
J: TRBJ1-1
size: NA
CDR3: CASSTVAGGDTEAFF
DNA: TGTGCCAGCAGCACGGTAGCGGGAGGGGACACTGAAGCTTTCTTT

D: TRBD2
V: TRBV7-2
J: TRBJ2-1
size: NA
CDR3: CASGLAGSSYNEQFF
DNA: TGTGCCAGCGGGCTAGCGGGGAGCTCCTACAATGAGCAGTTCTTC

D: TRBD1
V: TRBV5-6
J: TRBJ2-7
size: NA
CDR3: CASSLRTGGRYEQYF
DNA: TGTGCCAGCAGTCTTCGTACAGGGGGGCGCTACGAGCAGTACTTC

D: NA
V: TRBV9
J: TRBJ2-7
size: few
CDR3: CASSVGDNSYEQYF
DNA: TGTGCCAGCAGCGTAGGAGACAATTCCTACGAGCAGTACTTC

D: TRBD1
V: TRBV20-1
J: TRBJ2-6
size: once
CDR3: CSARANGAGGFGANVLTF
DNA: TGCAGTGCTAGAGCTAATGGGGCAGGGGGCTTTGGGGCCAACGTCCTGACTTTC

D: NA
V: TRBV24-1
J: TRBJ1-5
size: NA
CDR3: CATSVNGASQPQHF
DNA: TGTGCCACCAGTGTAAATGGCGCAAGTCAGCCCCAGCATTTT

D: TRBD2
V: TRBV2
J: TRBJ2-3
size: NA
CDR3: CASIRGLADDTDTQYF
DNA: TGTGCCAGCATCAGGGGACTAGCCGACGACACAGATACGCAGTATTTT

D: TRBD1
V: TRBV12-3/TRBV12-4
J: TRBJ1-1
size: NA
CDR3: CASINTGVDTEAFF
DNA: TGTGCCAGCATCAATACAGGGGTGGACACTGAAGCTTTCTTT

D: TRBD2
V: TRBV5-4
J: TRBJ2-5
size: NA
CDR3: CATALAGGPETQYF
DNA: TGTGCCACCGCCCTAGCGGGGGGGCCGGAGACCCAGTACTTC

D: TRBD2
V: TRBV7-3
J: TRBJ2-1
size: NA
CDR3: CASSLSAGGPEQFF
DNA: TGTGCCAGCAGCTTATCAGCGGGGGGGCCTGAGCAGTTCTTC

D: NA
V: TRBV10-2
J: TRBJ2-2
size: NA
CDR3: CASSGWGGGELFF
DNA: TGCGCCAGCTCAGGATGGGGAGGCGGGGAGCTGTTTTTT

D: NA
V: TRBV9
J: TRBJ2-2
size: many
CDR3: CASSVGSSMNTGELFF
DNA: TGTGCCAGCAGCGTAGGTTCGTCCATGAACACCGGGGAGCTGTTTTTT